Listed here is a single TCR beta chain. Its target is not known. The read ends 3 residues early relative to the CDR3; the germline J gene fills the gap. Profiling relied on immunoSEQ multiplex PCR, and the TCRdb table lists in-frame clones only, not all of them. In total the sample includes some 60,000 clones, none of them seen once. This record belongs to a study of T cell clonality in common variable immunodeficiency. Germline V gene sequence: CDR1 PRHDT, CDR2 FYEKMQ (reference sequence). Trimming pared 1 base from V and 1 base from J, leaving 7 bases between. CDR3 length: 14 amino acids. Whole-study results and caveats: Links between repertoire features and CVID complications were heterogeneity-limited.

The chain recombines TRBV13 with TRBJ1-1, with D tentatively TRBD1 (5 bases). The TCR sequence derives from a person aged 18 to 70 in good health. Material for sequencing was peripheral blood mononuclear cells. The CDR3 bases that were read are TGTGCCAGCAGCTTAGAACAGGAGAACACTGAA. Its protein is CASSLEQENTE. The full CDR3 reads CASSLEQENTEAFF.